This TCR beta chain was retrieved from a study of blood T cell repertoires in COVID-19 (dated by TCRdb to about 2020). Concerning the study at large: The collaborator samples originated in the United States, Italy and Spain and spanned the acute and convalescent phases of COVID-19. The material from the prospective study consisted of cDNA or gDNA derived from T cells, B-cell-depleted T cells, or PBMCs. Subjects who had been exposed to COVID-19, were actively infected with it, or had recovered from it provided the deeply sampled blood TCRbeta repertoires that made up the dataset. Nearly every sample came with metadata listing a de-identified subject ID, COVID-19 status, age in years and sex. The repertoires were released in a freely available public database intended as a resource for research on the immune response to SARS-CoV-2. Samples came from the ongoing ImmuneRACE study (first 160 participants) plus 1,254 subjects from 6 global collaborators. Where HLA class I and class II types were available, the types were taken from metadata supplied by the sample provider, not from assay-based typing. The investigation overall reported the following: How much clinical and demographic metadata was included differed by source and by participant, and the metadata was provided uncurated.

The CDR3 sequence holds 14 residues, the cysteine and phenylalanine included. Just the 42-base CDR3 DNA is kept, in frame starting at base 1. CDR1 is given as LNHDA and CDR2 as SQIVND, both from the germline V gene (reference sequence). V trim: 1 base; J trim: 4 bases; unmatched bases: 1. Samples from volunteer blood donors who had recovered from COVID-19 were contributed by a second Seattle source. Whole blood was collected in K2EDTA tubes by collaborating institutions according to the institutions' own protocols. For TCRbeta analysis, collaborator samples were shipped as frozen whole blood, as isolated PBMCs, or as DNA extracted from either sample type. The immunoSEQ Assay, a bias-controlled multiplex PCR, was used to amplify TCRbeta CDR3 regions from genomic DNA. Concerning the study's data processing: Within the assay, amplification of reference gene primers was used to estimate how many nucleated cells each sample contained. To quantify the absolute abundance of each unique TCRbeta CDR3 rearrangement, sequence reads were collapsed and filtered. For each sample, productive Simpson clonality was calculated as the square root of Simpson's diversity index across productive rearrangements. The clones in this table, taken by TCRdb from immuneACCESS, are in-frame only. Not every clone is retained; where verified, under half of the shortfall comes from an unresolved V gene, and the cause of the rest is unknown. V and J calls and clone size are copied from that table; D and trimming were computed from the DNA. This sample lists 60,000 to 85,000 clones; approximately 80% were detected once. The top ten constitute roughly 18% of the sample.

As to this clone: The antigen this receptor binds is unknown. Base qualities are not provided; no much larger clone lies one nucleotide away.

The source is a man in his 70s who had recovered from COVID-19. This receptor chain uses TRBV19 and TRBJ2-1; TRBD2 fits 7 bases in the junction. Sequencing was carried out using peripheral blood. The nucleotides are TGTGCCAGTAGTATAGGGGGGGGTTACAATGAGCAGTTCTTC. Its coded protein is CASSIGGGYNEQFF.